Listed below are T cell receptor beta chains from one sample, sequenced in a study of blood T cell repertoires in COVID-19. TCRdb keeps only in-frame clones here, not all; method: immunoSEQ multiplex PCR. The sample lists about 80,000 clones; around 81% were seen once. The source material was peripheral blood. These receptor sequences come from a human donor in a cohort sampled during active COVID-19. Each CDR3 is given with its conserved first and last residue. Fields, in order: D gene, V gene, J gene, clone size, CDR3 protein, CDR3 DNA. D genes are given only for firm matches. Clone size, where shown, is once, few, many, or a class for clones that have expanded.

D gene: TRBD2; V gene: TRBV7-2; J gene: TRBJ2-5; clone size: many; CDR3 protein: CASSPSRLAGDPGQYF; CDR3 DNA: TGTGCCAGCAGCCCGTCACGACTAGCGGGAGACCCCGGGCAGTACTTC
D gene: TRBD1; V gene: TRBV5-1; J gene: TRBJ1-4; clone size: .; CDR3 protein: CASSLQGQGFEKLFF; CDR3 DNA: TGCGCCAGCAGCTTACAGGGACAGGGTTTTGAAAAACTGTTTTTT
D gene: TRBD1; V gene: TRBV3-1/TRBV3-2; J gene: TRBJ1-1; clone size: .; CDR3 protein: CASSQEGQGNRAFF; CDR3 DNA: TGTGCCAGCAGCCAAGAGGGACAGGGCAATCGTGCTTTCTTT
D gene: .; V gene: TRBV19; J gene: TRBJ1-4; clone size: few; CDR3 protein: CASSTRGTNEKLFF; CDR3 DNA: TGTGCCAGTAGTACCCGGGGTACTAATGAAAAACTGTTTTTT
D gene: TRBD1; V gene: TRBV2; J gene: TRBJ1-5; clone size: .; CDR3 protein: CASSMDRTNQPQHF; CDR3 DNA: TGTGCCAGCAGTATGGACAGGACCAATCAGCCCCAGCATTTT
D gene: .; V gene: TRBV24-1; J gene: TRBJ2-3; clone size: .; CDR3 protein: CATSDYNQGSADTQYF; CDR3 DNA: TGTGCCACCAGTGATTACAACCAGGGATCGGCAGATACGCAGTATTTT
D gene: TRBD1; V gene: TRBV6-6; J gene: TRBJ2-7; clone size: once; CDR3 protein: CASSTGASEQYF; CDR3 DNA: TGTGCCAGCAGCACAGGGGCGAGCGAGCAGTACTTC
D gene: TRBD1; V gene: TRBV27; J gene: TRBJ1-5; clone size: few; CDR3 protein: CASRRGDSTGTQPQHF; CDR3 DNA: TGTGCCAGCAGGCGAGGAGATTCGACAGGGACGCAGCCCCAGCATTTT
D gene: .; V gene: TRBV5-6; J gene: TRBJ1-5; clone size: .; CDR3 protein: CASSLLGTKGQPQHF; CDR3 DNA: TGTGCCAGCAGCTTGTTGGGGACAAAGGGTCAGCCCCAGCATTTT
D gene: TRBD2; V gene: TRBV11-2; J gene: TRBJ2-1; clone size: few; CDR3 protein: CASSSGLAGRRLGNEQFF; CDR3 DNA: TGTGCCAGCAGCTCGGGACTAGCGGGGCGGAGGTTAGGCAATGAGCAGTTCTTC
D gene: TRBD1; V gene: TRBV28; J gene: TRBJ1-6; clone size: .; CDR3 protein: CASRTGGDSPLHF; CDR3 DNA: TGTGCCAGCAGGACAGGGGGCGATTCACCCCTCCACTTT
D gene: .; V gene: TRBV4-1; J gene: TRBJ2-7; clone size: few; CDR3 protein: CASSQDPGASSYEQYF; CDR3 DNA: TGCGCCAGCAGCCAAGATCCAGGGGCAAGCTCCTACGAGCAGTACTTC
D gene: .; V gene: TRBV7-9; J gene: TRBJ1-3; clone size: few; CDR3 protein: CASTTLGGPGNTIYF; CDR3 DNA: TGTGCCAGCACCACCCTCGGAGGTCCTGGAAACACCATATATTTT
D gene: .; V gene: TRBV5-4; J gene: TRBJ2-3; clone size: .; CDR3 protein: CASSLAAAGGTDTQYF; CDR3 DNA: TGTGCCAGCAGCTTGGCCGCGGCAGGGGGCACAGATACGCAGTATTTT
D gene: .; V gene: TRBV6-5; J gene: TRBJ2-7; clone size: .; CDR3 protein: CASSYYRESEQYF; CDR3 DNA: TGTGCCAGCAGTTACTACAGGGAATCCGAGCAGTACTTC
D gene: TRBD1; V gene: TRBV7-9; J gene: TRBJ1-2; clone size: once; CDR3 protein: CASSAPDRAGGYTF; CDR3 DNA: TGTGCCAGCAGCGCACCGGACAGGGCGGGAGGCTACACCTTC
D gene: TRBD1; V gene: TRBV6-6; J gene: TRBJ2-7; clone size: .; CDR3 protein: CASSPLPYPGQGANEQYF; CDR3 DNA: TGTGCCAGCAGTCCACTTCCCTATCCGGGACAGGGGGCCAACGAGCAGTACTTC
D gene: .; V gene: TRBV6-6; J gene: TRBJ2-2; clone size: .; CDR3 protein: CASSYWRGNTGELFF; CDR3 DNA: TGTGCCAGCAGTTATTGGCGGGGGAACACCGGGGAGCTGTTTTTT
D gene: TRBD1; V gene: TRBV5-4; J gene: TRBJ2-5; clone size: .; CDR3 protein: CASSLQGAEETQYF; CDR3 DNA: TGTGCCAGCAGCTTACAGGGGGCGGAAGAGACCCAGTACTTC
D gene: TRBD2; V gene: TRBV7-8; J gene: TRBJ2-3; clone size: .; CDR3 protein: CASSFSGTSPRNVDTQYF; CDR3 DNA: TGTGCCAGCAGCTTCTCCGGGACTAGCCCCCGGAACGTGGATACGCAGTATTTT
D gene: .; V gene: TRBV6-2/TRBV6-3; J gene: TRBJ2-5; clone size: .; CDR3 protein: CASSHPISGKETQYF; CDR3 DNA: TGTGCCAGCAGCCACCCAATTTCGGGGAAGGAGACCCAGTACTTC
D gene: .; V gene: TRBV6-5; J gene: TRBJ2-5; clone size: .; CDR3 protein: CASSYSQGQETQYF; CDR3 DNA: TGTGCCAGCAGTTACTCGCAGGGCCAAGAGACCCAGTACTTC
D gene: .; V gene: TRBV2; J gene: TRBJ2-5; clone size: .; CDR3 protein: CASSVPKETQYF; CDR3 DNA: TGTGCCAGCAGTGTCCCTAAGGAGACCCAGTACTTC
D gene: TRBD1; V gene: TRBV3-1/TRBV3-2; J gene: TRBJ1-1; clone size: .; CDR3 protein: CASSQATGGGVGTEAFF; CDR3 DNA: TGTGCCAGCAGCCAAGCGACAGGGGGCGGAGTAGGCACTGAAGCTTTCTTT
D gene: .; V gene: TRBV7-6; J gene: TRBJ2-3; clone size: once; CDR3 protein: CASSLGGADTQYF; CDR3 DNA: TGTGCCAGCAGCTTAGGGGGGGCAGATACGCAGTATTTT
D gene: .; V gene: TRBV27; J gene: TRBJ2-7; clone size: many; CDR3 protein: CASSFQGAEQYF; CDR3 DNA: TGTGCCAGCAGTTTTCAGGGTGCCGAGCAGTACTTC
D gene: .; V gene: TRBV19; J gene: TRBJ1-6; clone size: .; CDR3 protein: CASSAGASYNSPLHF; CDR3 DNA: TGTGCCAGTAGCGCGGGGGCGTCCTATAATTCACCCCTCCACTTT
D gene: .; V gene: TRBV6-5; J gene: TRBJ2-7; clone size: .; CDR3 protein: CASSPGHAYEQYF; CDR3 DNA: TGTGCCAGCAGCCCGGGACATGCCTACGAGCAGTACTTC
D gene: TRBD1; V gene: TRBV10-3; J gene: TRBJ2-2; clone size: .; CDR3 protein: CAAGQGLNTGELFF; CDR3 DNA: TGTGCCGCGGGACAGGGGCTGAACACCGGGGAGCTGTTTTTT
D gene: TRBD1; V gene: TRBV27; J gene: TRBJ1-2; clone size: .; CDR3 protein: CASGTKRGRGQTNYGYTF; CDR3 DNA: TGTGCCAGCGGCACTAAACGGGGAAGGGGGCAGACTAACTATGGCTACACCTTC
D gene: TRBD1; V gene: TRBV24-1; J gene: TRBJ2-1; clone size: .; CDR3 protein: CATSDLQGEEQFF; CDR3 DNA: TGTGCCACCAGTGATTTGCAGGGGGAAGAGCAGTTCTTC
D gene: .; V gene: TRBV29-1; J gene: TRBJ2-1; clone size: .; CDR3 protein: CSVEGEAVNYNEQFF; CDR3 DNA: TGCAGCGTTGAAGGCGAAGCGGTCAACTACAATGAGCAGTTCTTC
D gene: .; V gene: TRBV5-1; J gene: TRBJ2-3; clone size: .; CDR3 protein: CASSKDYQRSTDTQYF; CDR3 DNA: TGCGCCAGCAGCAAGGACTACCAGCGCAGTACAGATACGCAGTATTTT
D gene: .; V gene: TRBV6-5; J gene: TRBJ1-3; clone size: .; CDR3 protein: CASSPLQDLLNTIYF; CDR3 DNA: TGTGCCAGCAGCCCGCTTCAGGATCTTTTGAACACCATATATTTT
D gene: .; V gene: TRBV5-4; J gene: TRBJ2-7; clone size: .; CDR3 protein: CASRPGSTYEQYF; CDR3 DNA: TGTGCCAGCCGCCCCGGGTCGACCTACGAGCAGTACTTC
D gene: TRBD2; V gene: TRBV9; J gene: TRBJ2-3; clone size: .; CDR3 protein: CASSVGGGSTDTQYF; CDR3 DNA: TGTGCCAGCAGCGTAGGCGGGGGGAGCACAGATACGCAGTATTTT
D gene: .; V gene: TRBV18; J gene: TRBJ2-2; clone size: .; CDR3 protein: CASSPPGTGELFF; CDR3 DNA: TGTGCCAGCTCACCTCCGGGAACCGGGGAGCTGTTTTTT